This TCR beta chain derives from a study of T cells in localized non-small cell lung cancer. General observations from the study: Appearances in adjacent lung were noted for a median approximately 61 of the top 100 tumor clones. Heterogeneity stays possible, as sequencing covered only one tumor region. Clonality of T cells reached its maximum in uninvolved adjacent lung, surpassing tumor.

Generated by immunoSEQ multiplex PCR, the TCRdb table keeps only in-frame clones and is missing some. The sample consists of more than 40,000 clones, roughly 86% of them appearing once. On this clone: As yet, its antigen is unknown.

Germline V gene data show CDR1 as MNHEY and CDR2 as SVGAGI. This CDR3 comprises 13 residues. The germline V and J ends were trimmed by 4 bases and 1 base, with 7 bases remaining between them. The sequence was obtained from a man aged 40-75 years with stage II lung adenocarcinoma. The source was PBMCs, collected before any cancer treatment. The chain couples TRBV6-5 to TRBJ1-1, with unresolved D. The DNA for the CDR3 is TGTGCCAGCAGTTCGGAGGAGAACACTGAAGCTTTCTTT. Protein sequence: CASSSEENTEAFF.